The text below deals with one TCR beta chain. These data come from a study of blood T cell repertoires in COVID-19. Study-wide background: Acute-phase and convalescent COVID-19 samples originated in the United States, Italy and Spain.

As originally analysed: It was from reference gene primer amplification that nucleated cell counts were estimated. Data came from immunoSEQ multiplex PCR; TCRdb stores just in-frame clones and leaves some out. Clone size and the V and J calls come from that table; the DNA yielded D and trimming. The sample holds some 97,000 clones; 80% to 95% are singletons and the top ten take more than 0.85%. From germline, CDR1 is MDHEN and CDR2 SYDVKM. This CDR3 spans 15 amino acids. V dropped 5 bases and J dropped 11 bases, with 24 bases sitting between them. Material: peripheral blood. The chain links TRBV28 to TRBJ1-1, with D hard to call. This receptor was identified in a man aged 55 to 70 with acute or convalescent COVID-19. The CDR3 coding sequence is TGTGCCAGCAGTCCTACCGCCCGGGTGCCGGGTGTGGCTTTCTTT. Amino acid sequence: CASSPTARVPGVAFF.